This T cell receptor beta chain was profiled in a study of shared clonotypes between healthy human individuals (dated by TCRdb to about 2020). A note on the overall study: The cohort included three men and a couple of women between 18 and 49 years of age. For each donor, CD4 naive and CD4 memory were each run on three plates, CD8 naive on two plates, and CD8 memory on one plate. The study deeply sequenced blood TCR repertoires of about five healthy adults to estimate repertoire size and the extent of clonotype sharing between individuals. Libraries were prepared and TCR repertoires were sequenced by different laboratories using diverse techniques, in order to increase sequencing depth and limit assay-specific biases. Leukapheresis yielded between about 0.94 and 10 billion PBMCs per donor. Overall study outcomes, separate from this receptor: Naive subsets generally had larger estimated clonotype richness than memory subsets. Compared with non-shared clonotypes, the clonotypes found in all four sorted-subset donors had higher generation probabilities. Sharing across several donors was observed for approximately 4.6% of naive CD4, about 3.2% of naive CD8, 2% to 2.5% of memory CD4, and over 0.3% of memory CD8 clonotypes. Even with the large sequencing depth, rarefaction of the sorted-subset datasets indicated that sequencing was incomplete. The small number of donors limited the genetic and exposure-history diversity represented. Only blood was sampled, and tissue TCR repertoires likely differ from those in blood. Pairwise subsampling led to the expectation that sequencing depth would affect the degree of clonotype sharing among donors.

Remarks on this clone: Its antigen has not been determined. No quality values exist for individual bases; no much larger clone is one base distant.

CDR1 and CDR2 (MNHNS, SASEGT) derive from the germline V gene. The cysteine opens and the phenylalanine closes a CDR3 of 16 amino acids. Of all the DNA, just the CDR3 is kept, 48 bases in frame from base 1. V was cut back by 4 bases and J by 2 bases, leaving a gap of 16 bases between them. For the CD8 naive samples, CD45RO-negative cells were positively selected for CCR7, yielding a CD45RA+CCR7+ population from which TemRA cells were excluded. Donors were healthy HIV-negative adults with no recently reported acute infections or vaccinations. Every donor was a Caucasian adult residing in Nashville, Tennessee, USA. Blood was obtained by leukapheresis, after which PBMCs were separated by Ficoll-Histopaque density gradient centrifugation and cryopreserved in liquid nitrogen vapor phase. Analytical flow cytometry was used to check the purity and quantity of each magnetically sorted T cell population. Genomic DNA was isolated from every sorted fraction and measured by UV absorbance on a Nanodrop 2000c.

TCR CDR3 regions were amplified from genomic DNA by multiplex PCR using the deep immunoSEQ assay. For each cell subset, the extracted genomic DNA was distributed evenly across all wells of several immunoSEQ 96-well plates, and each plate served as one replicate. For sorted subsets, each replicate PCR was loaded with about 0.2 ug genomic DNA, equivalent to 30,000 to 35,000 T cell genomes. The purified libraries were quantified using a Qubit 3.0 fluorometer, sized with a Bioanalyzer 2100, and then quantified again using the KAPA Library Quantification kit. Every immunoSEQ 96-well plate was sequenced on a separate single-read 150-cycle Illumina NextSeq 550 flow cell. On the study's bioinformatics: The immunoSEQ output contained only junctional sequences without quality scores, so filtering could not match that applied to full-length reads. To assign V/J genes and CDR3, sequences were annotated using PyIR, a Python wrapper for IgBLAST v1.9, with IMGT germline references. Reads were filtered out if the reads had weak V/J assignments (E-value above 1e-6), no CDR3, stop codons, out-of-frame junctions, or ambiguous translated residues. V3J clonotypes were defined as sequences sharing the same inferred V gene, J gene, and CDR3 amino acid sequence. To compute the percentage overlap between repertoires, the number of shared unique clonotypes was divided by the size of the smaller repertoire. Repertoire richness was assessed with RTK rarefaction, the Chao1 estimator, and Recon v2.1 estimates of unobserved clonotypes. For all TCRbeta clonotypes obtained by the gDNA method from several donors, generation probabilities were computed with OLGA. TCRdb took over this immuneACCESS table, retaining in-frame rearrangements with V and J assigned. Such tables are incomplete; in checked studies, under half of the missing clones stem from an unresolved V gene, and the remainder is unexplained. From that table come the V and J calls and clone size; the DNA was used to work out D and trimming. Within this sample are approximately 1.9 million clones, with 93% of them counted one time only. In total, the top ten clones hold less than 2% of the sample.

The sequence links TRBV6-1 to TRBJ2-3; matching of 5 bases hints at TRBD2 as the D gene. The sample consisted of naive CD8+ T cells from PBMCs. The label giving this sample's cell subset or site can be read as: CD45RA+CCR7+. The source of this sequence is a man aged 18 to 29 in good health. Some clones in this sample may be carry-over from other donors' samples. The encoded CDR3 is CASSARGLLTTDTQYF. Read as DNA, the sequence is TGTGCCAGCAGTGCGAGAGGACTTCTTACCACAGATACGCAGTATTTT.